Shown below are 14 T cell receptor beta chains from a single sample sequenced in a study of T cell repertoires in cytomegalovirus infection. Antigens for these TCRs are unknown. TCRdb used MiXCR to reprocess the reads, holding one entry per CDR3 protein. Of 450,000 to 650,000 distinct CDR3 sequences listed, around two fifths are singletons. The sample was cultured PBMCs, taken from culture after CMV antigen stimulation. These receptors came from a human donor in good health (CMV status not recorded). Some clones in this sample may be carry-over from other donors' samples.

This clonotype was counted a few times. The genes are TRBV7-9 and TRBJ1-5; tentatively, D is TRBD1 (5 bases). CDR1 is SEHNR, CDR2 FQNEAQ, per germline (reference sequence). The CDR3 extends over 18 amino acids. The V end was cut by 4 bases, the J end by 6 bases, with 25 bases between. CDR3 residues: CASSSDGPGLRNRQPQHF. The CDR3 DNA sequence: TGTGCCAGCAGCTCAGACGGACCGGGACTGAGAAATCGTCAGCCCCAGCATTTT.

The V gene is TRBV7-6, the J gene TRBJ2-7; tentative D call: TRBD1 (7 bases). The germline V gene encodes CDR1 SGHVS and CDR2 FNYEAQ. This CDR3 has 15 amino acids. Trimming pared 4 bases from V and 0 bases from J, leaving 13 bases between. The CDR3 protein is CASSYRQGGSYEQYF. The DNA for the CDR3 is TGTGCCAGCAGCTATCGACAGGGAGGCTCCTACGAGCAGTACTTC.

This chain joins TRBV11-3 and TRBJ2-1; TRBD2 matches 11 bases. Germline CDR1 reads SGHNT; CDR2 reads YENEEA. V lost 4 bases to trimming and J lost 0 bases; unmatched junction nucleotides: 17. This CDR3 is 21 amino acids long. The DNA for the CDR3 is TGTGCCAGCAGCTCCAGGGGACTAGCGGCCACAAGCCCGAGCTCCTACAATGAGCAGTTCTTC. Translating gives CASSSRGLAATSPSSYNEQFF. The full variable domain, its missing parts supplied by reference TRBV11-3 and TRBJ2-1, is EAGVVQSPRYKIIEKKQPVAFWCNPISGHNTLYWYLQNLGQGPELLIRYENEEAVDDSQLPKDRFSAERLKGVDSTLKIQPAELGDSAVYLCASSSRGLAATSPSSYNEQFFGPGTRLTVL.

The chain couples TRBV15 to TRBJ1-5; D not certain. Germline loops: CDR1 LNHNV, CDR2 YYDKDF (reference sequence). The CDR3 runs 14 residues. Trimming stripped 1 base from V and 0 bases from J, with 4 bases between. The CDR3 DNA reads as TGTGCCACCAGCAGAGTCTATAGCAATCAGCCCCAGCATTTT. Encoded protein: CATSRVYSNQPQHF.

This clonotype has just a few counts. This rearrangement joins TRBV12-3 or TRBV12-4 to TRBJ1-5; possible D gene TRBD1, 5 bases. V dropped 3 bases and J dropped 0 bases, with 9 bases sitting between them. The length of the CDR3 is 15 residues. Written as DNA, the CDR3 is TGTGCCAGCAGTTTTGGGGGTTATAGCAATCAGCCCCAGCATTTT. It yields the protein CASSFGGYSNQPQHF.

The chain is built from TRBV12-3 or TRBV12-4 and TRBJ2-1, with D possibly TRBD2 on 6 matching bases. V shed 8 bases and J shed 5 bases, with 16 bases lying between them. This CDR3 region has 14 residues. DNA for the CDR3: TGTGCCAGCGCTGCGGGGCAGGGAAACAATGAGCAGTTCTTC. Its protein product is CASAAGQGNNEQFF.

This clonotype was observed a single time. This sequence may be a read error, since a much larger clone differs from it by one base. The J gene is TRBJ2-3, the V gene TRBV7-9; D ambiguous. Germline V lookup: CDR1 SEHNR, CDR2 FQNEAQ (reference sequence). CDR3 length: 12 amino acids. CDR3 sequence reads: CANSSTTDTQYF. DNA of the CDR3: TGTGCCAACAGCTCTACAACAGATACGCAGTATTTT. The full variable domain, completed using reference TRBV7-9 and TRBJ2-3, is DTGVSQNPRHKITKRGQNVTFRCDPISEHNRLYWYRQTLGQGPEFLTYFQNEAQLEKSRLLSDRFSAERPKGSFSTLEIQRTEQGDSAMYLCANSSTTDTQYFGPGTRLTVL.

The chain links TRBV7-2 to TRBJ2-7, with D tentatively TRBD1 (6 bases). The germline CDR1 and CDR2 sequences are SGHTA and FQGNSA. The CDR3 spans 17 residues. Trimming cost V 5 bases and J 2 bases, with 22 bases left between them. The CDR3 DNA is TGTGCCAGCAGCCTTTCAAACAGGGTGGTAAGAGCCTACGAGCAGTACTTC. It yields the protein CASSLSNRVVRAYEQYF. Variable domain in full (rest from reference TRBV7-2 and TRBJ2-7): GAGVSQSPSNKVTEKGKDVELRCDPISGHTALYWYRQSLGQGLEFLIYFQGNSAPDKSGLPSDRFSAERTGGSVSTLTIQRTQQEDSAVYLCASSLSNRVVRAYEQYFGPGTRLTVT.

There are many counts of this clonotype. V gene TRBV7-8 combines with J gene TRBJ2-5; D assignment may be TRBD1 or TRBD2 (5 bases each). The germline gives CDR1 SGHVS, CDR2 FQNEAQ. CDR3 size: 15 residues. Trimming pared 5 bases from V and 5 bases from J, leaving 18 bases between. Here the CDR3 DNA reads TGTGCCAGCAGCCCACGGGACGGAAGGAGGGAGACCCAGTACTTC. This encodes CASSPRDGRRETQYF.

The V gene is TRBV7-8, the J gene TRBJ1-4; unclear D gene. The CDR3 has 16 amino acids. V was shortened by 5 bases and J by 4 bases, with 17 bases between the two germline ends. Germline V CDR1 and CDR2: SGHVS, FQNEAQ. Here the CDR3 DNA reads TGTGCCAGCAGCCCCCAAGTAGGGCGTAATAATGAAAAACTGTTTTTT. Amino acids: CASSPQVGRNNEKLFF.

The V gene is TRBV12-3 or TRBV12-4, the J gene TRBJ2-4, with 11 positions matching TRBD2. The CDR3 is 15 amino acids. Trimming removed 5 bases from V and 6 bases from J; junction bases left unmatched: 6. In nucleotides, the CDR3 is TGTGCCAGCAGTCTAGGGACTAGCGGTGGAAACATTCAGTACTTC. Amino acid sequence: CASSLGTSGGNIQYF.

CDR3 nucleotides: TGTGCCAGCAGCTTAGCAGGAACTAGAAGGTCTGAAGCTTTCTTT. Its protein product is CASSLAGTRRSEAFF. The rearrangement uses TRBV7-2 and TRBJ1-1; D gene unclear. The germline V and J ends were trimmed by 0 bases and 6 bases, with 14 bases remaining between them. The germline gives CDR1 SGHTA, CDR2 FQGNSA. This CDR3 contains 15 residues.

This chain links TRBV10-3 with TRBJ2-1; the D gene is possibly TRBD2 (6 bases). Germline-derived CDR1 and CDR2 are ENHRY and SYGVKD. The V end was cut by 8 bases, the J end by 8 bases, with 16 bases between. CDR3 length: 13 amino acids. The CDR3 is CAIRPPSGDEQFF. The CDR3 coding sequence is TGTGCCATCCGACCCCCCTCGGGGGATGAGCAGTTCTTC.

This rearrangement joins TRBV7-2 to TRBJ2-5, with a weak D call TRBD2 (5 bases). In germline, CDR1 is SGHTA, CDR2 FQGNSA. The CDR3 extends over 13 amino acids. V lost 5 bases to trimming and J lost 5 bases, with 12 bases between them. The CDR3 coding sequence is TGTGCCAGCAGCCGGTCTAGGGAGGAGACCCAGTACTTC. Its translation is CASSRSREETQYF.